These T cell receptor beta chains were read from a single sample in a study of beta chain features in type 1 diabetes. Generated by immunoSEQ multiplex PCR, the TCRdb table keeps only in-frame clones and is missing some. The data contain under 400,000 clones, 10% to 15% of them singletons. Specimen: naive CD4+ T cells from blood. Every receptor here comes from a woman between 18 and 29 years old with type 1 diabetes. Both conserved end residues are part of each CDR3.

CDR3	V	J
CSVQGLAGAYEQYF	TRBV29-1	TRBJ2-7
CASSSRWEQFF	TRBV11-3	TRBJ2-1
CATLDTEAFF	TRBV28	TRBJ1-1
CASSLSRNGYTF	TRBV5-1	TRBJ1-2
CASSGDSSNQPQHF	TRBV2	TRBJ1-5
CASSPGLAGGPMDTQYF	TRBV5-1	TRBJ2-3
CASSQDGTGLGANVLTF	TRBV4-3	TRBJ2-6
CATSRGPVRTEAFF	TRBV15	TRBJ1-1
CASSPDTHTGELFF	TRBV18	TRBJ2-2
CASSLGLADKETQYF	TRBV18	TRBJ2-5
CASSEFLQGWVTF	TRBV2	TRBJ1-2
CAWGRDLDTEAFF	TRBV30	TRBJ1-1
CASNILAGQETQYF	TRBV7-2	TRBJ2-5
CRLGEVNEQFF	TRBV20-1	TRBJ2-1
CASSPTTLDSWGDSPLHF	TRBV5-4	TRBJ1-6
CASSLDTGWSNNEQFF	TRBV11-2	TRBJ2-1
CASSVLEAGELFF	TRBV11-2	TRBJ2-2
CASSARIGTRDNEQFF	TRBV7-9	TRBJ2-1
CSVEGTANTEAFF	TRBV29-1	TRBJ1-1
CASSTPGRKNTEAFF	TRBV5-4	TRBJ1-1
CASSPHSQETQYF	TRBV18	TRBJ2-5
CAWSENRETQYF	TRBV30	TRBJ2-5
CASSSGGVYNEWFF	TRBV19	TRBJ2-1
CASSLADRDYEQYF	TRBV7-8	TRBJ2-7
CSVVLAGGPRSSYEQYF	TRBV29-1	TRBJ2-7